This section outlines one T cell receptor beta chain sequence together with its context. Its antigen is as yet unknown. V was cut by 4 bases and J by 4 bases, with 10 bases left in between. Germline V gives CDR1 MNHEY, CDR2 SVGAGI. The CDR3 is 13 residues long. This sample was included in a study of identifying expanded T cells in peripheral blood. Sequencing used immunoSEQ multiplex PCR; TCRdb keeps in-frame clones, though not all of them. The data contain about 94,000 clones, roughly 90% of them seen just once; the ten biggest clones take up approximately 6%. Study results and caveats: About 1.2 clones differed between technical replicates, versus approximately 16 and 19 over time.

Sequenced: blood. The TCR was taken from a person between 18 and 75 years old in good health. The chain recombines TRBV6-5 with TRBJ1-1; D may be TRBD1 (6 bases). The CDR3 DNA is TGTGCCAGCAGTTTACAGGGATTCACTGAAGCTTTCTTT. Its protein is CASSLQGFTEAFF.